The next 10 T cell receptor beta chains were all read from a single sample in a study of blood T cell repertoires in COVID-19. The assay was immunoSEQ multiplex PCR, and TCRdb's table has in-frame clones only and misses some. The sample contains 410,000 or so clones, roughly 90% of which appear only once. The specimen sequenced was peripheral blood. The receptors here all came from a woman in her thirties with active or convalescent COVID-19.

The rearrangement links TRBV5-8 to TRBJ2-3; 9 bases line up with TRBD1. After removal of 4 bases from V and 4 bases from J, the junction contained 7 bases not matched to a gene. The CDR3 is made up of 15 amino acids. Per the germline V gene, CDR1 is SGHTS and CDR2 is YDEGEE. The CDR3 spells CASSPGTGHADTQYF. The CDR3 DNA reads as TGTGCCAGCAGCCCGGGGACAGGGCACGCAGATACGCAGTATTTT.

This rearrangement joins TRBV5-1 to TRBJ1-2; D unclear. This CDR3 is built from 12 residues. V was clipped by 0 bases and J by 6 bases, with 6 bases between them. Germline V gene data show CDR1 as SGHRS and CDR2 as YFSETQ. The CDR3 DNA is TGCGCCAGCAGCTTGGAGTCTAATGGCTACACCTTC. This sequence encodes CASSLESNGYTF.

The chain uses TRBV27 and TRBJ1-1, with 7 bases that match TRBD1. Per the germline V gene, CDR1 is MNHEY and CDR2 is SMNVEV (reference sequence). V was pared by 6 bases and J by 5 bases, with 6 bases of the junction left unmatched. This CDR3 spans 13 amino acids. The CDR3 is CASRRQGWTEAFF. CDR3 sequence (DNA): TGTGCCAGCAGGAGACAGGGCTGGACTGAAGCTTTCTTT.

V and J are TRBV19 and TRBJ1-6; possibly TRBD1 for D (6 bases). The CDR3 sequence is 15 residues long. From germline, CDR1 is LNHDA and CDR2 SQIVND (reference sequence). The V gene lost 5 bases and the J gene lost 11 bases, with 19 bases spanning the gap. This CDR3 reads CASSSQTGLRTPLHF. CDR3 nucleotide sequence: TGTGCCAGTAGTTCCCAGACAGGTTTGAGGACACCCCTCCACTTT.

The chain employs TRBV18 and TRBJ2-4; the D is unclear. Germline V CDR1 and CDR2: KGHSH, LQKENI. Trimming cost V 1 base and J 3 bases, with 19 bases left between them. The CDR3 totals 18 residues. The CDR3 sequence is CASSPLIGTARGKNIQYF. CDR3 in DNA: TGTGCCAGCTCACCACTAATTGGTACCGCCCGCGGCAAAAACATTCAGTACTTC.

The V call is TRBV18, the J call TRBJ1-1, with D unclear. CDR1 is KGHSH, CDR2 LQKENI, per germline. Trimming left V 0 bases short and J 7 bases short, with 15 bases between. The CDR3 spans 15 residues. The CDR3 region is CASSPPGVSNGEAFF. CDR3 sequence (DNA): TGTGCCAGCTCACCACCGGGAGTAAGTAATGGTGAAGCTTTCTTT.

The rearrangement joins TRBV11-2 to TRBJ1-6; TRBD1 matches 7 bases. The CDR3 consists of 17 residues. From germline, CDR1 is SGHAT and CDR2 FQNNGV. Trimming took 6 bases from V and 10 from J; bases not matched to a gene: 18. CDR3 loop: CASRQSVGGAGRSPLHF. The DNA of the CDR3 is TGTGCCAGCAGGCAAAGTGTAGGGGGCGCGGGCAGGTCACCCCTCCACTTT.

This chain joins TRBV15 and TRBJ2-1; D is unresolved. This CDR3 spans 12 amino acids. V lost 9 bases and J 10 bases, leaving 16 bases between the germline ends. Germline loops: CDR1 LNHNV, CDR2 YYDKDF (reference sequence). Here the CDR3 DNA reads TGTGCCACAGCTGTAGGCAGAGGAGAGCAGTTCTTC. Its protein product is CATAVGRGEQFF. The full variable domain, in which reference TRBV15 and TRBJ2-1 provide the parts outside the CDR3, is DAMVIQNPRYQVTQFGKPVTLSCSQTLNHNVMYWYQQKSSQAPKLLFHYYDKDFNNEADTPDNFQSRRPNTSFCFLDIRSPGLGDTAMYLCATAVGRGEQFFGPGTRLTVL.

This chain joins TRBV7-2 and TRBJ1-2; TRBD1 is a possible D gene (5 bases). Germline V gene data show CDR1 as SGHTA and CDR2 as FQGNSA. Trimming removed 0 bases at V and 2 bases at J, with 10 bases between. CDR3 length equals 15 residues. CDR3 DNA: TGTGCCAGCAGCTTAGCGGGCAGGGCAAACTATGGCTACACCTTC. It specifies CASSLAGRANYGYTF.

The chain carries TRBV5-4 and TRBJ1-2; 9 nucleotides line up with TRBD1. CDR3 length equals 14 residues. Germline values: CDR1 SGHNT, CDR2 YYREEE (reference sequence). V lost 0 bases to trimming and J lost 8 bases; unmatched junction nucleotides: 5. This CDR3 reads CASSLVTGGKGYTF. The CDR3 DNA is TGTGCCAGCAGCTTGGTGACAGGGGGTAAGGGCTACACCTTC.